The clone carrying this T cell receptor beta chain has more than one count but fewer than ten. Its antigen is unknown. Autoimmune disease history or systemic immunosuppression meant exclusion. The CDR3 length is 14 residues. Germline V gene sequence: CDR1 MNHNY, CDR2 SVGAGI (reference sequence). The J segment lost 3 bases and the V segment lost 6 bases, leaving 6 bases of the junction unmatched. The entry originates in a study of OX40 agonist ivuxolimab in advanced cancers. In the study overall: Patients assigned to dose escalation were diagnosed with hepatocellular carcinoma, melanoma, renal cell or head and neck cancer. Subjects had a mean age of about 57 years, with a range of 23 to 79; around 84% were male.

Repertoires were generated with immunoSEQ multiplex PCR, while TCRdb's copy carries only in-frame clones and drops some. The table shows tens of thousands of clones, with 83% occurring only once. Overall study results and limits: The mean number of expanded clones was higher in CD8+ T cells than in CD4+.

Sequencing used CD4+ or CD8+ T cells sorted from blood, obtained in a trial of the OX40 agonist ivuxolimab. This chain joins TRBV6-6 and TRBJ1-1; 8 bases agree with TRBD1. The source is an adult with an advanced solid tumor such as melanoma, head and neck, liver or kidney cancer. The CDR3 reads CASRLQGDHTEAFF. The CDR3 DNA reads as TGTGCCAGCAGATTACAGGGGGATCACACTGAAGCTTTCTTT.